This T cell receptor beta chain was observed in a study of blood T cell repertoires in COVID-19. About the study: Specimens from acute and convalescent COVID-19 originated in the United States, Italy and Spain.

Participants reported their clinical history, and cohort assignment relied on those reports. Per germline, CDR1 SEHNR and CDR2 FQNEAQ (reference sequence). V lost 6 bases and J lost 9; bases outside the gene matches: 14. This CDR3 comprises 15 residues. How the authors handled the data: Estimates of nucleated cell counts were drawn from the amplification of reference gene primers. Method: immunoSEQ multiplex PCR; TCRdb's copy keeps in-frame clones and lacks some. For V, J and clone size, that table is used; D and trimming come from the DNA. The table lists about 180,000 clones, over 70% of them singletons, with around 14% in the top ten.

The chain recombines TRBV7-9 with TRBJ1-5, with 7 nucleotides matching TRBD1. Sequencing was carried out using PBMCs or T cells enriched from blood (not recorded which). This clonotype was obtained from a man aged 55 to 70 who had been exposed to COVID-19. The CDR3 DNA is TGTGCCAGCAGTCCAGGAGGGGACAGATCTCGGCCCCAGCATTTT. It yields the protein CASSPGGDRSRPQHF.